This TCR beta chain was captured in a study of T-cell reconstitution after alpha-beta-depleted transplantation in children. TCRbeta library preparation incorporated unique molecular identifiers. One entry per CDR3 protein, called by TCRdb with MiXCR from the PCR reads. The repertoire includes 360,000 or so distinct CDR3 sequences, approximately 20% of them detected once, and around 3.9% sits in the top ten. The source is a human donor who donated a stem cell graft to a child with acute myeloid leukemia. This specimen consisted of PBMCs from the stem cell graft donor, obtained from the stem cell graft.

CDR3 amino acids: CSANAGTSGYEQYF. CDR3 in DNA: TGCAGTGCCAATGCGGGGACTAGCGGCTACGAGCAGTACTTC. The chain recombines TRBV20-1 with TRBJ2-7; 11 nucleotides align to TRBD2. CDR1 is DFQATT, CDR2 SNEGSKA, per germline (reference sequence). This CDR3 has 14 residues. The V and J ends lost 6 bases and 3 bases, in that order; junction bases with no gene match: 7.